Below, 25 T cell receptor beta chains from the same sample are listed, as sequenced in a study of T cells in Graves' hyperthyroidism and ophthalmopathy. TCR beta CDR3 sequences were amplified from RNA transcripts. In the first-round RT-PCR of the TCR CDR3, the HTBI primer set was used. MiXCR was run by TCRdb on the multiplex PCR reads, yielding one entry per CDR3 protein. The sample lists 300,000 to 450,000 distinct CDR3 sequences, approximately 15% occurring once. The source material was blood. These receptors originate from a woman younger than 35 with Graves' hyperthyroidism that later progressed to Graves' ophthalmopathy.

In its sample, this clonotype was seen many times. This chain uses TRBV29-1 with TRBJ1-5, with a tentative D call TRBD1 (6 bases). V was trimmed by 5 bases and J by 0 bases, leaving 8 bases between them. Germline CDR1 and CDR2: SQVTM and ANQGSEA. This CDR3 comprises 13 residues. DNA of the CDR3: TGCAGCGTTAGAGGGGGTAGCAATCAGCCCCAGCATTTT. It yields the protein CSVRGGSNQPQHF.

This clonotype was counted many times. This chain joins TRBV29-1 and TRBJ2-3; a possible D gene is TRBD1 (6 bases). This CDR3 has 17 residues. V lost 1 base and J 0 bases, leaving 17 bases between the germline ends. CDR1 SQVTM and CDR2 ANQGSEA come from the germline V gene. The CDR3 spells CSVEVLETGTSTDTQYF. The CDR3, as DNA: TGCAGCGTTGAAGTTCTCGAAACAGGGACGAGCACAGATACGCAGTATTTT.

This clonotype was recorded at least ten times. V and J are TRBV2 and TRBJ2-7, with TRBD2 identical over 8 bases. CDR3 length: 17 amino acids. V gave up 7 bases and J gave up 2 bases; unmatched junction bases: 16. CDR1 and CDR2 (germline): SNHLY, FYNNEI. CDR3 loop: CASTPGLGVLLTYEQYF. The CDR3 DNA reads TGTGCCAGCACCCCGGGACTAGGGGTCCTTCTTACCTACGAGCAGTACTTC.

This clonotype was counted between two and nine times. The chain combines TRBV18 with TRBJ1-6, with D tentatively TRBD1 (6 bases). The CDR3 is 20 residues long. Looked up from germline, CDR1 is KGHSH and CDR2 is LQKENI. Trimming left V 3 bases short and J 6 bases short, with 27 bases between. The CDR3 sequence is CASSPANREDPLDSNSPLHF. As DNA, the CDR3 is TGTGCCAGCTCACCGGCCAACAGGGAGGACCCTTTGGATTCTAATTCACCCCTCCACTTT.

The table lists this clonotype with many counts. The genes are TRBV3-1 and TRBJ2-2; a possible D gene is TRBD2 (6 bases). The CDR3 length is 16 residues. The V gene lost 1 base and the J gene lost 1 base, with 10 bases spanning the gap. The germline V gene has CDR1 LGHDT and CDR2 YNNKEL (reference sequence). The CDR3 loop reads CASSQVAGLNTGELFF. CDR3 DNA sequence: TGTGCCAGCAGCCAAGTCGCGGGATTGAACACCGGGGAGCTGTTTTTT.

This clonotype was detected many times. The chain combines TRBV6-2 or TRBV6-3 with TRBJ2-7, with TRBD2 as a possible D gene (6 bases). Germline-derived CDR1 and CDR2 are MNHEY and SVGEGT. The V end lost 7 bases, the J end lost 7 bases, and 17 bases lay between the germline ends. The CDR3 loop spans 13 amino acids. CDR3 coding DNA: TGTGCCAGCACCCTCTCGGGAGCAGAAGAGCAGTACTTC. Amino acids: CASTLSGAEEQYF.

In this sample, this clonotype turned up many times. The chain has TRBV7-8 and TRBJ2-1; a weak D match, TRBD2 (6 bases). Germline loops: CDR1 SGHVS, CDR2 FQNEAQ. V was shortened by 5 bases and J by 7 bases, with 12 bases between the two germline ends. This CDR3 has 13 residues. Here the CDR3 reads CASSTRTINEQFF. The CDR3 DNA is TGTGCCAGCAGCACGCGGACTATAAATGAGCAGTTCTTC.

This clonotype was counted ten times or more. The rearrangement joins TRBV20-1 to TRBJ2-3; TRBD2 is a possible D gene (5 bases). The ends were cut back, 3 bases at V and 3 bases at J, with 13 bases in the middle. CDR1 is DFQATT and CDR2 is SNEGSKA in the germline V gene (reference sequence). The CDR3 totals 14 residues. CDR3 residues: CSASGMRRTDTQYF. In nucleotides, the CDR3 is TGCAGTGCTAGCGGGATGAGGCGAACAGATACGCAGTATTTT.

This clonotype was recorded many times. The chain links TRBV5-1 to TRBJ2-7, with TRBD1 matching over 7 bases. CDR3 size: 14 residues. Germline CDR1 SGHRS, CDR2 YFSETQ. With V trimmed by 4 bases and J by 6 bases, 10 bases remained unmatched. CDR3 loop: CASSPPDRVFEQYF. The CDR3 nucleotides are TGCGCCAGCAGCCCACCCGACAGGGTGTTCGAGCAGTACTTC.

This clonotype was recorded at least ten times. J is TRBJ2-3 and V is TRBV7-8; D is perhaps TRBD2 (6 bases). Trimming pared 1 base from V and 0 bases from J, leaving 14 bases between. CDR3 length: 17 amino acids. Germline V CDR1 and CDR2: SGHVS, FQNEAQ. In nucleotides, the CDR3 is TGTGCCAGCAGCTTAGGTCCCGGGAGCCCGAGCACAGATACGCAGTATTTT. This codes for CASSLGPGSPSTDTQYF.

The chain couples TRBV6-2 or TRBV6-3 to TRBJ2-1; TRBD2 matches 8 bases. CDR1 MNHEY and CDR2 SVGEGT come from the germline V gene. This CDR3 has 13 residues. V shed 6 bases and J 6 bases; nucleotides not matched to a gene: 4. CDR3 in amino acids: CASSLAGFNEQFF. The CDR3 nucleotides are TGTGCCAGCAGCCTAGCGGGTTTCAATGAGCAGTTCTTC.

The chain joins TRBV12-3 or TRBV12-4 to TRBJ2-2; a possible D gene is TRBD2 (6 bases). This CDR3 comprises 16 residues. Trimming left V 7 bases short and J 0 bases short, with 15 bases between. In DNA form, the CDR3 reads TGTGCCAGCATCATTTATCGGGGGTCGAACACCGGGGAGCTGTTTTTT. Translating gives CASIIYRGSNTGELFF.

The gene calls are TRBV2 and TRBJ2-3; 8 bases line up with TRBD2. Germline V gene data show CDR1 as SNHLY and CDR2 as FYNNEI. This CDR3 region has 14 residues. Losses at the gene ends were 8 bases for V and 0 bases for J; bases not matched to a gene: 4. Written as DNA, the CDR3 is TGTGCCAGCGTTAGCGGGGCCAGCACAGATACGCAGTATTTT. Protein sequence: CASVSGASTDTQYF.

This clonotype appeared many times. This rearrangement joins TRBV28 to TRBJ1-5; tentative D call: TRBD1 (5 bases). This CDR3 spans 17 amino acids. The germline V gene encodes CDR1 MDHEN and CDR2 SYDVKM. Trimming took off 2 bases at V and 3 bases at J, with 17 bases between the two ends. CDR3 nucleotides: TGTGCCAGCAGTTTACCCGGTGGACGGGACCTCAATCAGCCCCAGCATTTT. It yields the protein CASSLPGGRDLNQPQHF.

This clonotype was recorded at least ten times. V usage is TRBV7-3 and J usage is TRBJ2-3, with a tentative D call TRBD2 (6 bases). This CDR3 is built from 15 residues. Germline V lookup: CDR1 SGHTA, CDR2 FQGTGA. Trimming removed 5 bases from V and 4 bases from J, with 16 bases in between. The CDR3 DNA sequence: TGTGCCAGCAGCCAAGGGGCGGGAAGGGCAGATACGCAGTATTTT. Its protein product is CASSQGAGRADTQYF. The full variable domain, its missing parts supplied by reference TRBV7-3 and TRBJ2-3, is GAGVSQTPSNKVTEKGKYVELRCDPISGHTALYWYRQSLGQGPEFLIYFQGTGAADDSGLPNDRFFAVRPEGSVSTLKIQRTERGDSAVYLCASSQGAGRADTQYFGPGTRLTVL.

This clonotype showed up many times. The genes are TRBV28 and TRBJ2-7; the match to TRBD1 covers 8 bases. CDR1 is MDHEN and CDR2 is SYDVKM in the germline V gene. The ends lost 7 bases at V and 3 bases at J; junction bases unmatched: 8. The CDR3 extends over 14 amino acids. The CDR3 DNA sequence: TGTGCCAGCAACTCGGGGACAGGCAGCTACGAGCAGTACTTC. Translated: CASNSGTGSYEQYF. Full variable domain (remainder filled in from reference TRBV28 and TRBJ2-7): DVKVTQSSRYLVKRTGEKVFLECVQDMDHENMFWYRQDPGLGLRLIYFSYDVKMKEKGDIPEGYSVSREKKERFSLILESASTNQTSMYLCASNSGTGSYEQYFGPGTRLTVT.

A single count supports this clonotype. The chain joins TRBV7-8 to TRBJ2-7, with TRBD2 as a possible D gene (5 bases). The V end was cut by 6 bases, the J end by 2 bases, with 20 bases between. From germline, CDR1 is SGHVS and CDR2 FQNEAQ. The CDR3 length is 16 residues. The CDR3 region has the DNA TGTGCCAGCAGTGAAGCGGCGGCGGTCCCTACCTACGAGCAGTACTTC. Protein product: CASSEAAAVPTYEQYF.

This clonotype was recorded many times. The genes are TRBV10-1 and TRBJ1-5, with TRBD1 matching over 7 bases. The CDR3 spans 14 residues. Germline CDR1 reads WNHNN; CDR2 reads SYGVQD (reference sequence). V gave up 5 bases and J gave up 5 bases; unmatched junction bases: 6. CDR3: CASSLLTGDQPQHF. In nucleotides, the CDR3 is TGCGCCAGCAGTTTACTTACAGGGGATCAGCCCCAGCATTTT.

This CDR3 is CASSLSQEEKLFF. The CDR3 coding sequence is TGTGCCAGCAGTCTGTCCCAGGAGGAAAAACTGTTTTTT. The chain is built from TRBV28 and TRBJ1-4, with D unclear. V lost 5 bases, J lost 8 bases, and 12 bases lay in between. The CDR3 is made up of 13 amino acids. CDR1 and CDR2 from the germline V gene are MDHEN and SYDVKM.

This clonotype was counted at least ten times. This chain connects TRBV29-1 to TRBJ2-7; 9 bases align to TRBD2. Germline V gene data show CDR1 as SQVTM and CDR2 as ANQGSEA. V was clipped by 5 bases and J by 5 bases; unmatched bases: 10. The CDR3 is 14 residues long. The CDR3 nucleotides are TGCAGCGTTAAGCGGGAGGTCGTCGATGACGAGCAGTACTTC. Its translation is CSVKREVVDDEQYF.

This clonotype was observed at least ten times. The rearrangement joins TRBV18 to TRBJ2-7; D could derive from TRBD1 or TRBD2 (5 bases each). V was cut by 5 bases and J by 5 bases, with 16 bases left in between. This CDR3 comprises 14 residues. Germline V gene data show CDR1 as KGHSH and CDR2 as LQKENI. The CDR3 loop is CASSAGAVEDEQYF. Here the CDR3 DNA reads TGTGCCAGCTCAGCCGGGGCAGTCGAGGACGAGCAGTACTTC.

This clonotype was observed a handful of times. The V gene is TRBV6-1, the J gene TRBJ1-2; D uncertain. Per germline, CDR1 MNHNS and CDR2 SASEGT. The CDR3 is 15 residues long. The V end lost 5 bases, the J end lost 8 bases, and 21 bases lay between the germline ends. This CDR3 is CASSTGPSHSGGYTF. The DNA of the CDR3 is TGTGCCAGCAGTACCGGGCCCTCACATTCCGGCGGCTACACCTTC.

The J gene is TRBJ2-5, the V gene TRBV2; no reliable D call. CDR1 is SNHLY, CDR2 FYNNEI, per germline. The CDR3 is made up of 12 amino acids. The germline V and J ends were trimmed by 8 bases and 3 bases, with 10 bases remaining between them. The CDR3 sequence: CASRLTEETQYF. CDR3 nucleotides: TGTGCCAGCCGGCTAACCGAAGAGACCCAGTACTTC.

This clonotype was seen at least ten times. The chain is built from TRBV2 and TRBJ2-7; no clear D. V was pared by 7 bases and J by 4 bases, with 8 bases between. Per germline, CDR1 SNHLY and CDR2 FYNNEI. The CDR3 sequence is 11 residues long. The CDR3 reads CASILTYEQYF. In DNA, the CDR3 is TGTGCCAGCATTCTGACGTACGAGCAGTACTTC.

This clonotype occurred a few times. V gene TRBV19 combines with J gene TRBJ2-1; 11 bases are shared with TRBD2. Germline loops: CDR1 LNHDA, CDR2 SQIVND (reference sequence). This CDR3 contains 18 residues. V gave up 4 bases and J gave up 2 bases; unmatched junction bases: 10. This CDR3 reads CASSKGLAGGKTYNEQFF. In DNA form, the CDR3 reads TGTGCCAGTAGTAAGGGGCTAGCGGGAGGAAAGACCTACAATGAGCAGTTCTTC.